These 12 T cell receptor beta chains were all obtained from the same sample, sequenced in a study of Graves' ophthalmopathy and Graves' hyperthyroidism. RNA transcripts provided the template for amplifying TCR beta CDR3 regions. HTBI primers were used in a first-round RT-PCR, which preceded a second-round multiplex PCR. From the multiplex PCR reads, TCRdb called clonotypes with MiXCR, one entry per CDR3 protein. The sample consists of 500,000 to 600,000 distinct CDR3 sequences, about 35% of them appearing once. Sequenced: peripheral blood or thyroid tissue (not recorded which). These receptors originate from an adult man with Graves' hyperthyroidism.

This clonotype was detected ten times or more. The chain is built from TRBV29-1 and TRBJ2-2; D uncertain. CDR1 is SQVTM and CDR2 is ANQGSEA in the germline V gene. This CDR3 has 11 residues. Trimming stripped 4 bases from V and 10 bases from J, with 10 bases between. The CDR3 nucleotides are TGCAGCGTTGGTTTCATCCCGGAGCTGTTTTTT. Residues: CSVGFIPELFF.

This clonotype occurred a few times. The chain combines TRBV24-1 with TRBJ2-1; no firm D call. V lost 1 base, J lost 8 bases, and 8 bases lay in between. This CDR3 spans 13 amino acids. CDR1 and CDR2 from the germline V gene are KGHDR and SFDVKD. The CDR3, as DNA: TGTGCCACCAGTGATTTAGGCGAGCATGAGCAGTTCTTC. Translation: CATSDLGEHEQFF.

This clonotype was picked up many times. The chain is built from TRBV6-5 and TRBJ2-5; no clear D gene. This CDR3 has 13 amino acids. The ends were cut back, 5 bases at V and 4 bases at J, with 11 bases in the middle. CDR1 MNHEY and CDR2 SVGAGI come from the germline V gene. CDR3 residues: CASSDDIGETQYF. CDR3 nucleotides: TGTGCCAGCAGTGACGACATCGGAGAGACCCAGTACTTC.

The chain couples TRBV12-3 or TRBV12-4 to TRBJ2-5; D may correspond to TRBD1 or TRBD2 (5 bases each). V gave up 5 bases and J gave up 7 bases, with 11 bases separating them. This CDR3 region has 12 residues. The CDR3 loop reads CASSPTGTTQYF. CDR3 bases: TGTGCCAGCAGTCCAACCGGGACGACCCAGTACTTC.

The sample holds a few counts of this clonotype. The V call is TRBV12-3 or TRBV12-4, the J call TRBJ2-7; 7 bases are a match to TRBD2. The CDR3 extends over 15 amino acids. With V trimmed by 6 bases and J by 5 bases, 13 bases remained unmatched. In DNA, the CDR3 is TGTGCCAGCAGCCGAAGGGGTAGCGGGCGGAACGAGCAGTACTTC. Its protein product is CASSRRGSGRNEQYF.

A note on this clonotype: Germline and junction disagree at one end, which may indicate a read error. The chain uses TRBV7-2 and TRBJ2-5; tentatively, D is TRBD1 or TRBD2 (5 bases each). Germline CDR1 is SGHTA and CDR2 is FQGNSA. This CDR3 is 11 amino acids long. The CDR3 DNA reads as TGTGCCAGCAGCTCCCTAGGGACCCAGTGCTTC. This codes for CASSSLGTQCF.

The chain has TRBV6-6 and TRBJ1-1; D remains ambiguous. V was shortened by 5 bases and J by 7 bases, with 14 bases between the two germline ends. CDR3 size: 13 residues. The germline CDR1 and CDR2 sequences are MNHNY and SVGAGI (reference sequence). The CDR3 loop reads CASSPRTSDEAFF. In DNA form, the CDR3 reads TGTGCCAGCAGTCCCCGGACTAGCGATGAAGCTTTCTTT.

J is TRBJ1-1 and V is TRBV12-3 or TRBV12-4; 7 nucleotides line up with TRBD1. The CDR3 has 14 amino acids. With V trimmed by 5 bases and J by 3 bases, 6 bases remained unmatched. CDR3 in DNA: TGTGCCAGCAGTCCGGGCAGGGGGTACACTGAAGCTTTCTTT. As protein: CASSPGRGYTEAFF.

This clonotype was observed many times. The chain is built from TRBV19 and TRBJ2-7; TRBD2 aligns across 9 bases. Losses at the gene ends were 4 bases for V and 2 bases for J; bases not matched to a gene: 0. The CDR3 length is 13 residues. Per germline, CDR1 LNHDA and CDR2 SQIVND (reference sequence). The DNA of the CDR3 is TGTGCCAGTAGTAGCGGGAGGGCCTACGAGCAGTACTTC. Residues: CASSSGRAYEQYF.

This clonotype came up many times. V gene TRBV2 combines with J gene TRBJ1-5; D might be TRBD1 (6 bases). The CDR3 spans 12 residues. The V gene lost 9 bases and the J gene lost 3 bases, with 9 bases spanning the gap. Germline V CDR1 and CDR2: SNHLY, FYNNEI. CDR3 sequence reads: CASRQDNQPQHF. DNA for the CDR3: TGTGCCAGTCGACAGGACAATCAGCCCCAGCATTTT.

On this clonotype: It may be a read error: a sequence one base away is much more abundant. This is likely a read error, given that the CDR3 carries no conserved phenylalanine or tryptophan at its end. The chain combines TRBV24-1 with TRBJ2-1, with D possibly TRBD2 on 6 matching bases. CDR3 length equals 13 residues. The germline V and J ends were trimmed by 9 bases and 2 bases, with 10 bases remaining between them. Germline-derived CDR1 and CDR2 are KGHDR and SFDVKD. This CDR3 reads CATGSGAYNEQFL. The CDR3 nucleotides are TGTGCCACCGGTAGCGGAGCCTACAATGAGCAGTTCCTC.

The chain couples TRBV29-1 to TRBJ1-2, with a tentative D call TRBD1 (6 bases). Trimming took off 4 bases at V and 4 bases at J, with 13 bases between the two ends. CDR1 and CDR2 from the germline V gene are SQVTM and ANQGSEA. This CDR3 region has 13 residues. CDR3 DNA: TGCAGCGTTGCCGCGGGGGGCTTCTATGGCTACACCTTC. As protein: CSVAAGGFYGYTF. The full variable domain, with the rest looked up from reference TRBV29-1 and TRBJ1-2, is SAVISQKPSRDICQRGTSLTIQCQVDSQVTMMFWYRQQPGQSLTLIATANQGSEATYESGFVIDKFPISRPNLTFSTLTVSNMSPEDSSIYLCSVAAGGFYGYTFGSGTRLTVV.